This T cell receptor (beta chain) derives from a study of T cells in Graves' hyperthyroidism and ophthalmopathy. The investigators amplified TCR beta CDR3 regions from RNA transcripts. An initial round of RT-PCR targeting the TCR CDR3 relied on the HTBI primer set. TCRdb ran MiXCR on the multiplex PCR reads and lists one entry per CDR3 protein. The repertoire has a few hundred thousand distinct CDR3 sequences, about a sixth of them found once; the top ten carry less than 3.5%. The CDR3 has 16 residues. With 8 bases removed from V and 3 bases from J, the gap between germline ends came to 19 bases. Germline CDR1 reads MNHNS; CDR2 reads SASEGT. This clonotype was observed a few times.

Sequences were obtained from blood. This clonotype was sampled from a woman in her thirties or forties with Graves' ophthalmopathy. The chain has TRBV6-1 and TRBJ2-2; TRBD2 might be the D (6 bases). In DNA form, the CDR3 reads TGTGCCAGCGGGAGGAGGCCAAACGGGTACACCGGGGAGCTGTTTTTT. Protein product: CASGRRPNGYTGELFF.